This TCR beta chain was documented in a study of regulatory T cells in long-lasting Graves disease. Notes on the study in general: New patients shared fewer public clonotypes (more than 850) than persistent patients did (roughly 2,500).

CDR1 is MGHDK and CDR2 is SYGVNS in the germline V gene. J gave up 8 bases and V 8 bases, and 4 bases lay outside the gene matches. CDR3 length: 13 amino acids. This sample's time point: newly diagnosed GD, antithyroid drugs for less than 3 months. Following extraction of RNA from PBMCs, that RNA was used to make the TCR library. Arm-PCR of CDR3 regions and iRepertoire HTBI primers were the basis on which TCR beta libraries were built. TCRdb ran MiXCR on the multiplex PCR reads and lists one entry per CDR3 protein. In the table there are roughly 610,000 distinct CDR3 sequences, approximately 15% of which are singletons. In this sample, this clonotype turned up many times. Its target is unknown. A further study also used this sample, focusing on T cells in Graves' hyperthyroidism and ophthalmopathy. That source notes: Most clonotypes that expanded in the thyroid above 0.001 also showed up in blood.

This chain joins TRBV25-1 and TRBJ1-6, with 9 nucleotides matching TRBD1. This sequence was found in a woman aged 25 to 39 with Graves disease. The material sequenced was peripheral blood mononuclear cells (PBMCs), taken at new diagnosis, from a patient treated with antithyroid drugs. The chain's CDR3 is CASRDREDSPLHF. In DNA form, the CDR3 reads TGTGCCAGCCGGGACAGGGAAGATTCACCCCTCCACTTT.